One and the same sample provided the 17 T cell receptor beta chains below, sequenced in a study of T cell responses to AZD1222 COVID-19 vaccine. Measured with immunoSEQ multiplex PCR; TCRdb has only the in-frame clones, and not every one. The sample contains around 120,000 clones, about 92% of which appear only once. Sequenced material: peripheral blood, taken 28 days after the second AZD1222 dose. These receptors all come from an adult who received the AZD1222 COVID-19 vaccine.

CDR3 coding DNA: TGTGCCAGCAGCATGGGAGTTACAGGCTACACCTTC. It yields the protein CASSMGVTGYTF. The chain links TRBV5-8 to TRBJ1-2; D unresolved. There are 12 residues in the CDR3. Germline CDR1 SGHTS, CDR2 YDEGEE. V lost 4 bases to trimming and J lost 8 bases, with 12 bases between them. Variable domain in full (rest from reference TRBV5-8 and TRBJ1-2): EAGVTQSPTHLIKTRGQQATLRCSPISGHTSVYWYQQALGLGLQFLLWYDEGEERNRGNFPPRFSGRQFPNYSSELNVNALELEDSALYLCASSMGVTGYTFGSGTRLTVV.

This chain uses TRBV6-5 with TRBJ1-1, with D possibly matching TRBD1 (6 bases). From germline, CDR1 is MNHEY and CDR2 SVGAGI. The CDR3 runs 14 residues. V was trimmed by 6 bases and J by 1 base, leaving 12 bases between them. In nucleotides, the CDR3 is TGTGCCAGCAGACCGGCGGGGGCGAACACTGAAGCTTTCTTT. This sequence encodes CASRPAGANTEAFF.

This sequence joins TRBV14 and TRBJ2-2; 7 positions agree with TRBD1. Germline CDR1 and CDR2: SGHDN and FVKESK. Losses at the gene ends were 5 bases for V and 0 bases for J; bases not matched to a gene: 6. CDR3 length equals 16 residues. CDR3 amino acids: CASSVQGPSNTGELFF. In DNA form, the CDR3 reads TGTGCCAGCAGCGTACAGGGGCCCTCGAACACCGGGGAGCTGTTTTTT.

The CDR3 spells CASSEVQPQHF. The CDR3 DNA reads TGTGCCAGCAGTGAAGTTCAGCCCCAGCATTTT. The chain recombines TRBV6-1 with TRBJ1-5; D gene unclear. The germline gives CDR1 MNHNS, CDR2 SASEGT. Trimming cost V 1 base and J 6 bases, with 1 base left between them. The CDR3 spans 11 residues.

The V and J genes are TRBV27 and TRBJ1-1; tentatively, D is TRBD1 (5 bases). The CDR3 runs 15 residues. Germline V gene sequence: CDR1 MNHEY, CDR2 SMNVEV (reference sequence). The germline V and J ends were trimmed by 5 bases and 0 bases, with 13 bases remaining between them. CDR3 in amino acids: CASSPPGTVNTEAFF. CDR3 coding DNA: TGTGCCAGCAGTCCTCCGGGGACGGTGAACACTGAAGCTTTCTTT.

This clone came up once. The CDR3 is CASATSEGAVIPYGYTF. The CDR3 DNA is TGTGCCAGTGCCACGTCCGAGGGGGCGGTCATTCCCTATGGCTACACCTTC. The chain couples TRBV19 to TRBJ1-2, with 7 bases matching TRBD1. V lost 8 bases to trimming and J lost 4 bases; unmatched junction nucleotides: 19. The CDR3 contains 17 residues. The germline V gene has CDR1 LNHDA and CDR2 SQIVND (reference sequence). Based on the CDR3 plus reference TRBV19 and TRBJ1-2, the full variable domain is DGGITQSPKYLFRKEGQNVTLSCEQNLNHDAMYWYRQDPGQGLRLIYYSQIVNDFQKGDIAEGYSVSREKKESFPLTVTSAQKNPTAFYLCASATSEGAVIPYGYTFGSGTRLTVV.

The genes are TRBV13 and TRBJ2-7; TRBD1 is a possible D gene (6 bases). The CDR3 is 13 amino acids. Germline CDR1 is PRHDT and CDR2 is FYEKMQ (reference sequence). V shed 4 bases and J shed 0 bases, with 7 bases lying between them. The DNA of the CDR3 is TGTGCCAGCAGCTCACAGGGCTCCTACGAGCAGTACTTC. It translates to CASSSQGSYEQYF.

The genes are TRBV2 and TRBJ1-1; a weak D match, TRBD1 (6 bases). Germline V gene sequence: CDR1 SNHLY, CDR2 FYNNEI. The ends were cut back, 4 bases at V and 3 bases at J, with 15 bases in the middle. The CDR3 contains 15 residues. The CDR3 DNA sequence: TGTGCCAGCAGTGGGGTAGCAGGGGCGGACACTGAAGCTTTCTTT. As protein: CASSGVAGADTEAFF.

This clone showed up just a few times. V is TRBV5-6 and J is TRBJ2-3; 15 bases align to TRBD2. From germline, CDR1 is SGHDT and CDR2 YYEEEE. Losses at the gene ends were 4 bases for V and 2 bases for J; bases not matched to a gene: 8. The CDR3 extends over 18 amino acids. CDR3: CASSRGLAGGLTTDTQYF. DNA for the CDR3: TGTGCCAGCAGCCGAGGACTAGCGGGGGGGCTGACCACAGATACGCAGTATTTT.

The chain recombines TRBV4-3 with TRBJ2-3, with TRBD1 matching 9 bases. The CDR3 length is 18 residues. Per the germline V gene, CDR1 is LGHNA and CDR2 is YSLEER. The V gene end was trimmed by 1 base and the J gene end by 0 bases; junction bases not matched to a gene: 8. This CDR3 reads CASSQVPAGTGSTDTQYF. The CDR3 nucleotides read TGCGCCAGCAGCCAAGTACCTGCCGGGACAGGGAGCACAGATACGCAGTATTTT.

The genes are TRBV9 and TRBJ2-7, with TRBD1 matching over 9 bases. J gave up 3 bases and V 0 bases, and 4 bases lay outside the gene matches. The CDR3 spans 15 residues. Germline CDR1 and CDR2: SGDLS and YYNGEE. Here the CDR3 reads CASSVGTGALYEQYF. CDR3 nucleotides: TGTGCCAGCAGCGTAGGGACAGGGGCTCTCTACGAGCAGTACTTC. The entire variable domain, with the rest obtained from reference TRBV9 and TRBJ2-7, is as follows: DSGVTQTPKHLITATGQRVTLRCSPRSGDLSVYWYQQSLDQGLQFLIQYYNGEERAKGNILERFSAQQFPDLHSELNLSSLELGDSALYFCASSVGTGALYEQYFGPGTRLTVT.

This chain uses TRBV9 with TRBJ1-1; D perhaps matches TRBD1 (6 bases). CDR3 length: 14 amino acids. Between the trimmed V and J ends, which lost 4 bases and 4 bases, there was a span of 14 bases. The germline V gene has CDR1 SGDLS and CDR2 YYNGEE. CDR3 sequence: CASSPGGWVTEAFF. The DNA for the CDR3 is TGTGCCAGCAGCCCGGGGGGCTGGGTCACTGAAGCTTTCTTT.

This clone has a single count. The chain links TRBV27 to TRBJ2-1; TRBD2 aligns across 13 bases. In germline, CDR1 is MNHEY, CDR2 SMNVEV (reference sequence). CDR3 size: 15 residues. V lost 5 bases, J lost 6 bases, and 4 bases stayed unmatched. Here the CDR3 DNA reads TGTGCCAGCAGTCGGACTAGCGGGGGTGTCAATGAGCAGTTCTTC. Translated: CASSRTSGGVNEQFF.

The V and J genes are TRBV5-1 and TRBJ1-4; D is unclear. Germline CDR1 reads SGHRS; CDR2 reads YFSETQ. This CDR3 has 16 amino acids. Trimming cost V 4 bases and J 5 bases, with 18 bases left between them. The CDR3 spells CASSMDMTITNEKLFF. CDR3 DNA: TGCGCCAGCAGCATGGATATGACCATAACGAATGAAAAACTGTTTTTT.

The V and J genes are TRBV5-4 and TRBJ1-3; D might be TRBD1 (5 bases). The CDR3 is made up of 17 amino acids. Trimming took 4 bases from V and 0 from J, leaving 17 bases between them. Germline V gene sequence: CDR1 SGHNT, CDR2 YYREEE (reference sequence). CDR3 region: CASSPGGHSNSGNTIYF. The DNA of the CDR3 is TGTGCCAGCAGCCCGGGGGGTCATAGCAACTCTGGAAACACCATATATTTT.

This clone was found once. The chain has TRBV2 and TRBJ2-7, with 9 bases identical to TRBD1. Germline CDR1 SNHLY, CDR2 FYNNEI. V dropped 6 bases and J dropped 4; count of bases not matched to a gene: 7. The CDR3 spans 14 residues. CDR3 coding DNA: TGTGCCAGCAGATTACCGGGACAGGGTTACGAGCAGTACTTC. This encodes CASRLPGQGYEQYF.

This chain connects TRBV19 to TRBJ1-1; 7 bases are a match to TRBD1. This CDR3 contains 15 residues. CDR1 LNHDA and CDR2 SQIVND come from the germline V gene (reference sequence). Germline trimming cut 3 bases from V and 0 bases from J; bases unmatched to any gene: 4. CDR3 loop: CASSIDRAVNTEAFF. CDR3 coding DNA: TGTGCCAGTAGTATCGACAGGGCAGTGAACACTGAAGCTTTCTTT.